This T cell receptor beta chain was recovered during a study of blood T cell repertoires in COVID-19. Study summary: Both acute and convalescent COVID-19 samples were obtained from the United States, Italy and Spain. From T cells, B-cell-depleted T cells, or PBMCs came the material, which was cDNA or gDNA.

V shed 2 bases and J 4 bases; nucleotides not matched to a gene: 5. This CDR3 spans 14 amino acids. The germline gives CDR1 WNHNN, CDR2 SYGVQD (reference sequence). In the original workflow: Using reference gene primer amplification, nucleated cell counts were estimated. Profiled with immunoSEQ multiplex PCR; TCRdb holds only in-frame clones, not every one. That table gives V, J and clone size, and the DNA gave D and trimming. The table lists 150,000 to 200,000 clones, approximately 83% of them singletons. The receptor was derived from a man between 60 and 70 years old with acute or convalescent COVID-19. The material sequenced was peripheral blood. This rearrangement joins TRBV10-1 to TRBJ2-7, with 7 bases matching TRBD2. CDR3 nucleotide sequence: TGCGCCAGCAGTGAGGGCGGGAGAGGATACGAGCAGTACTTC. Amino acids: CASSEGGRGYEQYF.